These T cell receptor beta chains were read from a single sample in a study of shared clonotypes between healthy human individuals. Method: immunoSEQ multiplex PCR; TCRdb's copy keeps in-frame clones and lacks some. The table records roughly 1 million clones, 75% to 80% of them present only once. The material sequenced was memory CD4+ T cells from PBMCs. The receptors originated from a man aged 18 to 35 in good health. Some clones in this sample may be carry-over from other donors' samples. Both conserved end residues are part of each CDR3. D genes are given only for firm matches. Clone sizes are given selectively: once, few, many, or a class where the clone is expanded.

d_call clone_size j_call v_call cdr3_nt cdr3_aa
. . TRBJ2-7 TRBV28 TGTGCCAGCAGTCCGGCCTTGTCCTACGAGCAGTACTTC CASSPALSYEQYF
. . TRBJ2-1 TRBV6-1 TGTGCCAGCAGTGAAGAACACGGGAGCTCCTACAATGAGCAGTTCTTC CASSEEHGSSYNEQFF
TRBD1 . TRBJ2-5 TRBV10-3 TGTGCCATCAGTGGGGGAGAGACAGGGAACCAAGAGACCCAGTACTTC CAISGGETGNQETQYF
. few TRBJ1-4 TRBV18 TGTGCCAGCTCAAAAGGGGGGACGAATGAAAAACTGTTTTTT CASSKGGTNEKLFF
. few TRBJ1-2 TRBV5-8 TGTGCCCGCTTCCGACCGGAACTCAATTATGGCTACACCTTC CARFRPELNYGYTF
. . TRBJ1-1 TRBV28 TGTGCCAGCAGTTTAGGGGGGCCTAGGGACACTGAAGCTTTCTTT CASSLGGPRDTEAFF
. . TRBJ1-1 TRBV19 TGTGCCAGTAGAAAAGGGGCGGGGGACACTGAAGCTTTCTTT CASRKGAGDTEAFF
. once TRBJ1-5 TRBV5-1 TGCGCCAGCAGCTTGGACGGAGAAAATCAGCCCCAGCATTTT CASSLDGENQPQHF
TRBD2 . TRBJ2-5 TRBV7-6 TGTGCCAGCAGCTCTGCCTCCGGGACTAGCGGTTCGGCCCAGTACTTC CASSSASGTSGSAQYF
. . TRBJ1-5 TRBV6-1 TGTGCCAGCAGTGACCCGACAGGTTGGAATCAGCCCCAGCATTTT CASSDPTGWNQPQHF
. . TRBJ2-5 TRBV5-1 TGCGCCAGCAGCTTGATGCCAGGATCCGCAGGAGAGACCCAGTACTTC CASSLMPGSAGETQYF
. . TRBJ1-3 TRBV6-1 TGTGCCAGCTACGGGATAACTGGAAACACCATATATTTT CASYGITGNTIYF
. once TRBJ2-5 TRBV29-1 TGCAGCGTTGACCAGGGCCAAGAGACCCAGTACTTC CSVDQGQETQYF
TRBD1 . TRBJ1-2 TRBV28 TGTGCCAGCAGTTTATATTCGACAGGGAGTGTCTACACCTTC CASSLYSTGSVYTF
TRBD2 . TRBJ2-3 TRBV28 TGTGCCAGCATTATGACTAGCCCGTATACGCAGTATTTT CASIMTSPYTQYF
. . TRBJ1-5 TRBV6-6 TGTGCCAGCAGTTATATGTCCGTAGGTAGCAATCAGCCCCAGCATTTT CASSYMSVGSNQPQHF
TRBD2 few TRBJ2-7 TRBV2 TGTGCCAGCAGCGAAACTAGCGGGAGATACAACGAGCAGTACTTC CASSETSGRYNEQYF
. . TRBJ2-7 TRBV28 TGTGCCAGCAGGGGGACCCGGACGGGGGCCTACGAGCAGTACTTC CASRGTRTGAYEQYF
. . TRBJ1-5 TRBV6-4 TGTGCCAGCCGTATATCCAATGCCCGACACTTTCCCCATCAGCCCCAGCATTTT CASRISNARHFPHQPQHF
TRBD1 . TRBJ1-2 TRBV5-8 TGTGCCAGCAGCCTTGGCAGGGGGGATGGCTACACCTTC CASSLGRGDGYTF
. . TRBJ2-5 TRBV18 TGTGCCAGCTCAGAGGGGGGCCAAGAGACCCAGTACTTC CASSEGGQETQYF
. once TRBJ1-5 TRBV7-2 TGTGCCAGCAGCCCCAATAGCGCTCAGCCCCAGCATTTT CASSPNSAQPQHF
. few TRBJ1-3 TRBV19 TGTGCCAGTAGTGTGGGGAGCTCTGGAAACACCATATATTTT CASSVGSSGNTIYF
. . TRBJ2-3 TRBV5-1 TGCGCCAGCAGCTTGCCCGGGGGTACCGGTAGCACAGATACGCAGTATTTT CASSLPGGTGSTDTQYF
. few TRBJ1-1 TRBV29-1 TGCAGCGTTGTGGGGTTATGGAACACTGAAGCTTTCTTT CSVVGLWNTEAFF
TRBD2 . TRBJ2-1 TRBV6-6 TGTGCCAGCAGTTCAATAGCGGGAGTCGGTGAGCAGTTCTTC CASSSIAGVGEQFF